This is a list of T cell receptor beta chains from one sample in a study of cytomegalovirus exposure and HLA in healthy donors. Produced via immunoSEQ multiplex PCR; TCRdb's table is partial and in-frame only. Counted here are some 190,000 clones, approximately 86% occurring once; the ten biggest clones make up 0.9% to 1.2%. The sequencing input was PBMCs. The source is a boy aged 2-15 years in good health and CMV-seronegative. The CDR3 runs from the conserved cysteine through the conserved F or W. D genes are given only for firm matches. Clone size is stated in some rows and not others, as once, few, many or a class when expanded.

j_call: TRBJ2-1
v_call: TRBV6-4
clone_size: once
d_call: TRBD2
cdr3_nt: TGTGCCAGCAGTACTAGCGGGGGGAGCTACAATGAGCAGTTCTTC
cdr3_aa: CASSTSGGSYNEQFF

j_call: TRBJ2-7
v_call: TRBV2
clone_size: -
d_call: TRBD1
cdr3_nt: TGTGCCAGCAGCTGGAGACAGGGGCCTCCCTCCTACGAGCAGTACTTC
cdr3_aa: CASSWRQGPPSYEQYF

j_call: TRBJ2-1
v_call: TRBV27
clone_size: -
d_call: -
cdr3_nt: TGTGCCAGCAGCTCCGGTGGGGGGATAAACAATGAGCAGTTCTTC
cdr3_aa: CASSSGGGINNEQFF

j_call: TRBJ2-7
v_call: TRBV7-2
clone_size: -
d_call: TRBD2
cdr3_nt: TGTGCCAGCAGCTCAGGAGCGGGGGGCGAGCAGTACTTC
cdr3_aa: CASSSGAGGEQYF

j_call: TRBJ2-2
v_call: TRBV27
clone_size: -
d_call: -
cdr3_nt: TGTGCCAGCAGTTTAAGGGGGGGAAACACCGGGGAGCTGTTTTTT
cdr3_aa: CASSLRGGNTGELFF

j_call: TRBJ2-7
v_call: TRBV5-1
clone_size: -
d_call: -
cdr3_nt: TGCGCCAGCAGCTTGATCGGCGGGATCCACTACGAGCAGTACTTC
cdr3_aa: CASSLIGGIHYEQYF

j_call: TRBJ1-4
v_call: TRBV30
clone_size: -
d_call: -
cdr3_nt: TGTGCCTGGAGTCTGGGAACAGGGTACACCCTGAATGAAAAACTGTTTTTT
cdr3_aa: CAWSLGTGYTLNEKLFF

j_call: TRBJ2-3
v_call: TRBV30
clone_size: -
d_call: -
cdr3_nt: TGTGCCTGGGGTACGGGGTCGGATACGCAGTATTTT
cdr3_aa: CAWGTGSDTQYF

j_call: TRBJ2-7
v_call: TRBV28
clone_size: -
d_call: -
cdr3_nt: TGTGCCAGCAGTTTAAGGGGCGGATTGTCCTACGAGCAGTACTTC
cdr3_aa: CASSLRGGLSYEQYF

j_call: TRBJ2-6
v_call: TRBV28
clone_size: -
d_call: -
cdr3_nt: TGTGCCAGCAGTTCCCCGGGTTCCCTCTCTGGGGCCAACGTCCTGACTTTC
cdr3_aa: CASSSPGSLSGANVLTF

j_call: TRBJ2-5
v_call: TRBV28
clone_size: -
d_call: -
cdr3_nt: TGTGCCAGCAGACGGGAGACCCAGTACTTC
cdr3_aa: CASRRETQYF

j_call: TRBJ1-2
v_call: TRBV7-2
clone_size: once
d_call: TRBD1
cdr3_nt: TGTGCCAGCAGCGGCTCCGGGACAGGTGCCCGGAGCTACACCTTC
cdr3_aa: CASSGSGTGARSYTF

j_call: TRBJ2-1
v_call: TRBV27
clone_size: few
d_call: -
cdr3_nt: TGTGCCAGCAGTTTCGCCAGCCTAGCGAACCCCTTTGACAATGAGCAGTTCTTC
cdr3_aa: CASSFASLANPFDNEQFF

j_call: TRBJ2-5
v_call: TRBV5-1
clone_size: -
d_call: TRBD2
cdr3_nt: TGCGCCAGCAGGGCCGGGACTAAAGAGACCCAGTACTTC
cdr3_aa: CASRAGTKETQYF

j_call: TRBJ2-7
v_call: TRBV7-6
clone_size: -
d_call: TRBD1
cdr3_nt: TGTGCCAGCAGCCCCGGGACAGGGATGTACGAGCAGTACTTC
cdr3_aa: CASSPGTGMYEQYF

j_call: TRBJ2-7
v_call: TRBV19
clone_size: -
d_call: TRBD2
cdr3_nt: TGTGCCAGTAGACCGGGGCGGGGGAGCTACGAGCAGTACTTC
cdr3_aa: CASRPGRGSYEQYF

j_call: TRBJ2-7
v_call: TRBV7-3
clone_size: -
d_call: -
cdr3_nt: TGTGCCAGCAGCTCTGGCTTGCACGAGCAGTACTTC
cdr3_aa: CASSSGLHEQYF

j_call: TRBJ2-5
v_call: TRBV2
clone_size: once
d_call: -
cdr3_nt: TGTGCCAGCAGTGAATGGGCGGAGACCCAGTACTTC
cdr3_aa: CASSEWAETQYF

j_call: TRBJ1-6
v_call: TRBV27
clone_size: -
d_call: -
cdr3_nt: TGTGCCAGCAGTTTCTGGGCACGGAATTCACCCCTCCACTTT
cdr3_aa: CASSFWARNSPLHF

j_call: TRBJ1-5
v_call: TRBV11-3
clone_size: -
d_call: TRBD1
cdr3_nt: TGTGCCAGCAGCTTAGTGGGACAGGGCAATCAGCCCCAGCATTTT
cdr3_aa: CASSLVGQGNQPQHF

j_call: TRBJ2-7
v_call: TRBV27
clone_size: -
d_call: -
cdr3_nt: TGTGCCAGCAGCCCTACAGGGCCCTACGAGCAGTACTTC
cdr3_aa: CASSPTGPYEQYF

j_call: TRBJ1-5
v_call: TRBV19
clone_size: -
d_call: TRBD1
cdr3_nt: TGTGCCAGTACCCAGGACAGGGAGGGTTATCAGCCCCAGCATTTT
cdr3_aa: CASTQDREGYQPQHF

j_call: TRBJ2-7
v_call: TRBV4-1
clone_size: -
d_call: -
cdr3_nt: TGCGCCAGCAGCCAAGAGATTGTCGAGGGCTACGAGCAGTACTTC
cdr3_aa: CASSQEIVEGYEQYF

j_call: TRBJ1-2
v_call: TRBV7-3
clone_size: -
d_call: TRBD1
cdr3_nt: TGTGCCAGCAGCTTTTTGCGACAGGGGAAGAACTATGGCTACACCTTC
cdr3_aa: CASSFLRQGKNYGYTF

j_call: TRBJ2-3
v_call: TRBV5-1
clone_size: -
d_call: TRBD1
cdr3_nt: TGCGCCAGCAGCTTTGGGGACAGGGGCCCAGATACGCAGTATTTT
cdr3_aa: CASSFGDRGPDTQYF

j_call: TRBJ2-7
v_call: TRBV5-6
clone_size: few
d_call: TRBD1
cdr3_nt: TGTGCCAGCAGCTTGGGCCGGGACAGATTCTACGAGCAGTACTTC
cdr3_aa: CASSLGRDRFYEQYF

j_call: TRBJ1-3
v_call: TRBV30
clone_size: -
d_call: -
cdr3_nt: TGTGCCTGGACACTGATTGGAAACACCATATATTTT
cdr3_aa: CAWTLIGNTIYF

j_call: TRBJ1-4
v_call: TRBV11-2
clone_size: -
d_call: TRBD1
cdr3_nt: TGTGCCAGCAGCTTATTAGGGGGTCAGGGGGCCTTCGGAAAACTGTTTTTT
cdr3_aa: CASSLLGGQGAFGKLFF

j_call: TRBJ2-2
v_call: TRBV10-3
clone_size: -
d_call: -
cdr3_nt: TGTGCCATCCTGGAGGGGTCCGTAGGAAAAGCCGGGGAGCTGTTTTTT
cdr3_aa: CAILEGSVGKAGELFF

j_call: TRBJ1-1
v_call: TRBV5-6
clone_size: -
d_call: TRBD1
cdr3_nt: TGTGCCAGCAGCTACCCCAGGGGGCGAGGAGAAGCTTTCTTT
cdr3_aa: CASSYPRGRGEAFF

j_call: TRBJ2-7
v_call: TRBV5-5
clone_size: -
d_call: -
cdr3_nt: TGTGCCAGCAGCTTCGGCGGGGATCCCCTCTACGAGCAGTACTTC
cdr3_aa: CASSFGGDPLYEQYF

j_call: TRBJ1-6
v_call: TRBV7-3
clone_size: -
d_call: -
cdr3_nt: TGTGCCAGCAGCCCACAGGGAAGGACAAGGTATAATTCACCCCTCCACTTT
cdr3_aa: CASSPQGRTRYNSPLHF

j_call: TRBJ2-7
v_call: TRBV5-1
clone_size: -
d_call: -
cdr3_nt: TGCGCCAGCAGCTACCGGGACATCAACTACGAGCAGTACTTC
cdr3_aa: CASSYRDINYEQYF

j_call: TRBJ2-2
v_call: TRBV6-1
clone_size: -
d_call: TRBD2
cdr3_nt: TGTGCCAGCCCCCGGGAGGACGGTTACACCGGGGAGCTGTTTTTT
cdr3_aa: CASPREDGYTGELFF

j_call: TRBJ1-5
v_call: TRBV19
clone_size: -
d_call: TRBD1
cdr3_nt: TGTGCCAGTAGTATTTTCCGGCAGGGGGTAGAAAGCAATCAGCCCCAGCATTTT
cdr3_aa: CASSIFRQGVESNQPQHF

j_call: TRBJ1-2
v_call: TRBV6-5
clone_size: -
d_call: TRBD1
cdr3_nt: TGTGCCAGCAGTTCCCCGGACAGGGTCTATGGCTACACCTTC
cdr3_aa: CASSSPDRVYGYTF

j_call: TRBJ2-7
v_call: TRBV5-4
clone_size: -
d_call: TRBD2
cdr3_nt: TGTGCCAGCAGCTTGGGGGCGGGAGGGCGATACGAGCAGTACTTC
cdr3_aa: CASSLGAGGRYEQYF

j_call: TRBJ2-7
v_call: TRBV6-6
clone_size: few
d_call: -
cdr3_nt: TGTGCCAGCAGTAAACTGACAGGTATCGAGCAGTACTTC
cdr3_aa: CASSKLTGIEQYF

j_call: TRBJ1-1
v_call: TRBV28
clone_size: -
d_call: -
cdr3_nt: TGTGCCAGCAGTCAACCTATGAACACTGAAGCTTTCTTT
cdr3_aa: CASSQPMNTEAFF

j_call: TRBJ1-1
v_call: TRBV6-5
clone_size: few
d_call: -
cdr3_nt: TGTGCCAGCAGCCCTCCAGGGGCCACTGAAGCTTTCTTT
cdr3_aa: CASSPPGATEAFF

j_call: TRBJ1-2
v_call: TRBV23-1
clone_size: -
d_call: -
cdr3_nt: TGCGCCAGCACCGTGGGGGCCGCCGGAAAGGACTATGGCTACACCTTC
cdr3_aa: CASTVGAAGKDYGYTF

j_call: TRBJ1-1
v_call: TRBV6-1
clone_size: -
d_call: -
cdr3_nt: TGTGCCAGCAGTCCCCGGACTTTAGGCACTGAAGCTTTCTTT
cdr3_aa: CASSPRTLGTEAFF

j_call: TRBJ2-1
v_call: TRBV2
clone_size: -
d_call: TRBD2
cdr3_nt: TGTGCCAGCAGTGAAGCCGGCCTAGCGGGACGGCTCTACAATGAGCAGTTCTTC
cdr3_aa: CASSEAGLAGRLYNEQFF

j_call: TRBJ2-5
v_call: TRBV7-3
clone_size: -
d_call: TRBD1
cdr3_nt: TGTGCCAGCAGCTTAACAGGGACAGGGGGTTTAGAGACCCAGTACTTC
cdr3_aa: CASSLTGTGGLETQYF

j_call: TRBJ2-3
v_call: TRBV19
clone_size: -
d_call: -
cdr3_nt: TGTGCCAGTAGTACGGGGTCAACAGGGCTTCGCACAGATACGCAGTATTTT
cdr3_aa: CASSTGSTGLRTDTQYF

j_call: TRBJ1-1
v_call: TRBV30
clone_size: -
d_call: -
cdr3_nt: TGTGCCTGGACCCGGGGGAGGAGGAACACTGAAGCTTTCTTT
cdr3_aa: CAWTRGRRNTEAFF

j_call: TRBJ1-2
v_call: TRBV28
clone_size: -
d_call: -
cdr3_nt: TGTGCCAGCAACCCCCCAGGGAACTATGGCTACACCTTC
cdr3_aa: CASNPPGNYGYTF